This T cell receptor beta chain was retrieved from a study of OX40 agonist ivuxolimab in advanced cancers. This clone was counted between two and nine times. Blood sampling was done at baseline, cycle 4 day 1, and cycle 7 day 1. Data came from immunoSEQ multiplex PCR; TCRdb stores just in-frame clones and leaves some out. The sample holds fewer than 55,000 clones; about 80% are singletons and the top ten take more than 1.5%. V trimming: 1 base; J trimming: 1 base; junction bases outside the gene matches: 5. In germline, CDR1 is SGHTA, CDR2 FQGNSA. This CDR3 is built from 16 residues. The TCR sequence derives from an adult with an advanced solid tumor such as melanoma, head and neck, liver or kidney cancer. This specimen was CD4+ or CD8+ T cells sorted from blood, taken in a trial of the OX40 agonist ivuxolimab. The J gene is TRBJ2-3, the V gene TRBV7-2, with TRBD2 matching over 7 bases. DNA for the CDR3: TGTGCCAGCAGCTTAGGGCGGGAGACCCGCACAGATACGCAGTATTTT. The encoded protein is CASSLGRETRTDTQYF.